This T cell receptor beta chain comes out of a study of T cells in Graves' hyperthyroidism and ophthalmopathy. Uncontrolled infection, other autoimmune disease, pregnancy or lactation disqualified patients from enrolment. Notes on this clonotype: Its target is unknown.

Study-wide points: The model identified upcoming ophthalmopathy a median approximately seven months ahead of onset.

The source material, RNA transcripts, was used to amplify TCR beta CDR3 regions. Using the HTBI primer set, a first-round RT-PCR was run on the TCR CDR3. TCRdb reprocessed the multiplex PCR reads with MiXCR, giving one entry per CDR3 protein. This repertoire shows 220,000 or so distinct CDR3 sequences, 16% found once; its top ten account for around 30%. Germline V CDR1 and CDR2: MNHEY, SMNVEV (reference sequence). Trimming cost V 3 bases and J 6 bases; bases outside gene matches: 5. The CDR3 has 14 residues. The chain is built from TRBV27 and TRBJ1-2; 9 bases fit TRBD1. What was sequenced was blood. The sequence came from a woman under 30 with Graves' ophthalmopathy. The CDR3 DNA reads as TGTGCCAGCAGTTTGTCCGGGACAGGGAATGGCTACACCTTC. Its protein is CASSLSGTGNGYTF.